The entry that follows covers one T cell receptor beta chain sequence. The sample comes from a study of technical replicates of blood from a handful of donors. The CDR3 has 13 amino acids. J lost 0 bases, V lost 5 bases, and 2 bases had no gene match. In germline, CDR1 is SQVTM, CDR2 ANQGSEA. TCRdb's copy holds only in-frame clones and misses some; the assay was immunoSEQ multiplex PCR. This table holds 70,000 to 85,000 clones, 80% to 95% found once. This clonotype originated in a human donor in good health. This chain links TRBV29-1 with TRBJ2-7, with 9 bases fitting TRBD2. The sample taken for sequencing was T cells isolated from PBMCs. CDR3 protein: CSVRTSASYEQYF. DNA of the CDR3: TGCAGCGTTCGGACTAGCGCCTCCTACGAGCAGTACTTC.